Listed here are 11 T cell receptor beta chains from one sample, sequenced in a study of blood T cell repertoires in COVID-19. Assay: immunoSEQ multiplex PCR; the TCRdb copy retains only in-frame clones and omits some. The data show about 48,000 clones, with over 75% seen just once and 5.5% to 6% held by the top ten. The specimen sequenced was peripheral blood. These TCRs come from a woman aged 60 to 75 with acute or convalescent COVID-19.

The chain carries TRBV11-2 and TRBJ2-3; 10 positions agree with TRBD1. Germline assignment: CDR1 SGHAT and CDR2 FQNNGV. CDR3 length: 17 residues. The ends lost 4 bases at V and 3 bases at J; junction bases unmatched: 10. The DNA of the CDR3 is TGTGCCAGCAGCTCGCCCCGGACAGGGGGTAGTACAGATACGCAGTATTTT. This gives the protein CASSSPRTGGSTDTQYF.

This chain connects TRBV2 to TRBJ2-2; tentative D call: TRBD2 (6 bases). Per the germline V gene, CDR1 is SNHLY and CDR2 is FYNNEI. The CDR3 loop spans 14 amino acids. V lost 5 bases and J lost 6, with 13 bases in between. CDR3: CASSRTTVAGELFF. The CDR3, as DNA: TGTGCCAGCAGTCGGACTACCGTGGCCGGGGAGCTGTTTTTT.

The chain employs TRBV6-5 and TRBJ2-5, with 9 nucleotides matching TRBD1. The V segment lost 6 bases and the J segment 5 bases; nucleotides outside the gene matches: 7. The CDR3 has 14 amino acids. CDR1 is MNHEY, CDR2 SVGAGI, per germline. In DNA form, the CDR3 reads TGTGCCAGCAGGCCCGGGACAGGGAGGGAGACCCAGTACTTC. Protein: CASRPGTGRETQYF.

This chain uses TRBV20-1 with TRBJ2-7; TRBD2 matches 8 bases. Trimming took 3 bases from V and 0 from J; bases not matched to a gene: 1. CDR3 length: 13 amino acids. Germline V gene data show CDR1 as DFQATT and CDR2 as SNEGSKA (reference sequence). The CDR3 sequence is CSASLAGSYEQYF. DNA for the CDR3: TGCAGTGCTAGTCTAGCGGGCTCCTACGAGCAGTACTTC.

J is TRBJ1-1 and V is TRBV15; TRBD1 agrees at 8 bases. In germline, CDR1 is LNHNV, CDR2 YYDKDF (reference sequence). V dropped 3 bases and J dropped 3; count of bases not matched to a gene: 6. The CDR3 consists of 15 residues. DNA for the CDR3: TGTGCCACCAGCAGGAGGACAGGGTTGTACACTGAAGCTTTCTTT. Its translation: CATSRRTGLYTEAFF.

The chain couples TRBV12-5 to TRBJ1-1, with a possible D match to TRBD1 (6 bases). Germline CDR1 reads LGHNT; CDR2 reads FRNRAP. The CDR3 consists of 11 residues. V was cut by 6 bases and J by 10 bases, with 12 bases left in between. The CDR3 DNA sequence: TGTGCTAGTGGCCCCCAAGGGGGAGCTTTCTTT. The encoded protein is CASGPQGGAFF.

CDR3 sequence (DNA): TGTGCCAGTAGTTCGCCGGGACAGGCCTCCGGCTACACCTTC. This encodes CASSSPGQASGYTF. This sequence joins TRBV19 and TRBJ1-2; 8 bases map to TRBD1. Germline-derived CDR1 and CDR2 are LNHDA and SQIVND (reference sequence). V shed 5 bases and J 8 bases; nucleotides not matched to a gene: 10. There are 14 residues in the CDR3.

This chain uses TRBV19 with TRBJ1-1, with 7 nucleotides matching TRBD1. Per the germline V gene, CDR1 is LNHDA and CDR2 is SQIVND (reference sequence). The junction had 4 bases not matched to a gene; V was cut back by 2 bases and J by 1 base. This CDR3 comprises 15 residues. CDR3 coding DNA: TGTGCCAGTAGTATACTCCCAGGGGGGAACACTGAAGCTTTCTTT. Protein sequence: CASSILPGGNTEAFF.

The J gene is TRBJ2-1, the V gene TRBV27; TRBD1 agrees at 9 bases. After removal of 2 bases from V and 9 bases from J, the junction contained 5 bases not matched to a gene. CDR3 length equals 14 residues. Germline V gives CDR1 MNHEY, CDR2 SMNVEV (reference sequence). This CDR3 reads CASSLVGQGSEQFF. Here the CDR3 DNA reads TGTGCCAGCAGTTTAGTGGGACAGGGTTCTGAGCAGTTCTTC.

This chain connects TRBV20-1 to TRBJ1-2; D remains ambiguous. Trimming removed 6 bases from V and 0 bases from J, with 5 bases in between. Germline V CDR1 and CDR2: DFQATT, SNEGSKA (reference sequence). There are 11 residues in the CDR3. For the CDR3, the DNA is TGCAGTGCGAACACTAACTATGGCTACACCTTC. This translates into CSANTNYGYTF.

A single count supports this clone. This chain uses TRBV14 with TRBJ2-1; D may be TRBD2 (5 bases). V lost 2 bases, J lost 3 bases, and 8 bases lay in between. The V gene's germline CDR1 is SGHDN and CDR2 FVKESK. The CDR3 is 14 amino acids. Written as DNA, the CDR3 is TGTGCCAGCAGCCAATGGACTCACTACAATGAGCAGTTCTTC. Translating gives CASSQWTHYNEQFF.